This T cell receptor beta chain is drawn from a study of Ad26.COV2.S vaccination and SARS-CoV-2 variants. About the study: Donor had been placed in the Ad26.COV2.S arm of the COV1001 trial. Study observations and caveats: Vaccinees and placebo recipients showed similar non-spike TCR breadth. Reports say spike-specific CD8+ and CD4+ T cell responses covered substantial breadth after vaccination.

Trimming removed 5 bases from V and 6 bases from J, with 10 bases in between. The CDR3 totals 12 residues. Germline lookup yields CDR1 SQVTM and CDR2 ANQGSEA. To note about this clone: The antigen is unknown.

Sequencing was performed with immunoSEQ multiplex PCR; in TCRdb, only in-frame clones are kept and a portion is missing. The profile shows some 340,000 clones, around four fifths of them singletons. The treatment denotes: around 19 received Ad26.COV2.S at low or high dose, single or two shots; about 5 received placebo; per-sample allocation not given. Sampling was done on day 63 after the first vaccine or placebo injection. Participants' vaccine, an Ad26 vector, delivered Wuhan-strain SARS-CoV-2 spike. Material: peripheral blood, obtained in a trial of Ad26.COV2.S vaccine versus placebo. The V gene is TRBV29-1, the J gene TRBJ1-4; D gene unclear. The receptor was isolated from a person between 18 and 60 years old who received the Ad26.COV2.S COVID-19 vaccine or a placebo. The CDR3 region has the DNA TGCAGCGTTCTCATCCGAGATGAAAAACTGTTTTTT. Amino acids: CSVLIRDEKLFF. Combining the CDR3 with reference TRBV29-1 and TRBJ1-4 gives the whole variable domain SAVISQKPSRDICQRGTSLTIQCQVDSQVTMMFWYRQQPGQSLTLIATANQGSEATYESGFVIDKFPISRPNLTFSTLTVSNMSPEDSSIYLCSVLIRDEKLFFGSGTQLSVL.